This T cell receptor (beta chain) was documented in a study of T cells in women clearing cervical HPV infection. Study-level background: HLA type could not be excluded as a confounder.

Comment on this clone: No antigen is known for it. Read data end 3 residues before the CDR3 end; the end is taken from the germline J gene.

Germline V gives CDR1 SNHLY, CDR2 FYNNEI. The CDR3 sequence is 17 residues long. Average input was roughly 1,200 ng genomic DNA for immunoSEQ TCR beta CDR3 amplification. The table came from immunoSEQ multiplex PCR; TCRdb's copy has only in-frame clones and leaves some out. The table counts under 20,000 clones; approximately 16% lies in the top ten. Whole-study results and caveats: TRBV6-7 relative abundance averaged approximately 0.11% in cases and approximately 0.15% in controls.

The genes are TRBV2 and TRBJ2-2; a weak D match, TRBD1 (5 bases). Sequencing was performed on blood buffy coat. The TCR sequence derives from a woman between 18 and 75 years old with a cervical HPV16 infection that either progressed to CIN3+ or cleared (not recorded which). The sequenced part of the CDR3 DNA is TGTGCCAGCAGTGAAAGGTCCGGTATCTCTGGGGCCAACGTG. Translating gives CASSERSGISGANV. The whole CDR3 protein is CASSERSGISGANVLFF.